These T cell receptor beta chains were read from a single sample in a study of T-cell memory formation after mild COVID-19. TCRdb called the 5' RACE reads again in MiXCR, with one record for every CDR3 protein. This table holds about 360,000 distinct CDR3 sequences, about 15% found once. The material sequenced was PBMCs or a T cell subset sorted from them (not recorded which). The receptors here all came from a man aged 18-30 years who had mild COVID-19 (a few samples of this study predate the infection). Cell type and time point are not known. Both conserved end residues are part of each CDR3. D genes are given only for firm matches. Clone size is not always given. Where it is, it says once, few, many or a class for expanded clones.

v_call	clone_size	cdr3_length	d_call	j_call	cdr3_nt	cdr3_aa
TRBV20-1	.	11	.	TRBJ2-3	TGCAGTGCTAGTGAGACAGATACGCAGTATTTT	CSASETDTQYF
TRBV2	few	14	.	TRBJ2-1	TGTGCCAGCAGTGAAGACTTCCGGCGGGATGAGCAGTTCTTC	CASSEDFRRDEQFF
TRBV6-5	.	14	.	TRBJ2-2	TGTGCCAGCTCACCATTGGCTGAAACCGGGGAGCTGTTTTTT	CASSPLAETGELFF
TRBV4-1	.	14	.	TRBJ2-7	TGCGCCAGCAGCCTGCCGGCTAACCCCTACGAGCAGTACTTC	CASSLPANPYEQYF
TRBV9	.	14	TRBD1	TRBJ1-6	TGTGCCAGCGGGAAAGACAGGGATAATTCACCCCTCCACTTT	CASGKDRDNSPLHF
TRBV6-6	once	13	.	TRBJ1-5	TGTGCCAGCAGTCAATATAGCAATCAGCCCCAGCATTTT	CASSQYSNQPQHF
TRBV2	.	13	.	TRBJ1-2	TGTGCCAGCAGTGAAATGGCGCTTTATGGCTACACCTTC	CASSEMALYGYTF
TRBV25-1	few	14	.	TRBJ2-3	TGTGCCAGCAGTGCGGGGCGACTTACAGATACGCAGTATTTT	CASSAGRLTDTQYF
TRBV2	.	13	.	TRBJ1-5	TGTGCCAGCGAGGAGTACGTCAATCAGCCCCAGCATTTT	CASEEYVNQPQHF
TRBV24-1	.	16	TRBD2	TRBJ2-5	TGTGCCACCAGTGCTGGATGGACTAGCGGTACAGAGACCCAGTACTTC	CATSAGWTSGTETQYF
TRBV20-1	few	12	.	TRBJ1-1	TGCAGTGCTAGAGAGGGCTTCACTGAAGCTTTCTTT	CSAREGFTEAFF
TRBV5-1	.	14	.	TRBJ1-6	TGCGCCAGCAGCCGGGAGCAGGACCATTCACCCCTCCACTTT	CASSREQDHSPLHF
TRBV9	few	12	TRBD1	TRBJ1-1	TGTGCCAGCAGCAAGACAGGGGCTGAAGCTTTCTTT	CASSKTGAEAFF
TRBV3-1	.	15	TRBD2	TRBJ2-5	TGTGCCAGCAGCCAGTTAGCGGGGGGGAAAGAGACCCAGTACTTC	CASSQLAGGKETQYF
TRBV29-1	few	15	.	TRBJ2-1	TGCAGCGTTCCCCCTACAGGGCGGCCCTACAATGAGCAGTTCTTC	CSVPPTGRPYNEQFF
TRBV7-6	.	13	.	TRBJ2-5	TGTGCCAGCACCCTCCCGACCCAAGAGACCCAGTACTTC	CASTLPTQETQYF
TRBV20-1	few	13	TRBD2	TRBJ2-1	TGCAGTATAGGTAGCGGGGGGCGCAATGAGCAGTTCTTC	CSIGSGGRNEQFF
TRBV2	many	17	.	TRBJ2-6	TGTGCCAGCCTGCCACACGGGGGAGTCTCTGGGGCCAACGTCCTGACTTTC	CASLPHGGVSGANVLTF
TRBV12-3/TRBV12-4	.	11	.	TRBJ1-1	TGTGCCAGCCTGTACGGACGTGAAGCTTTCTTT	CASLYGREAFF
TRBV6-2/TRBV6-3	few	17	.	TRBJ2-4	TGTGCCAGCAGTTACTCACCAGGGGAAGAAGCCAAAAACATTCAGTACTTC	CASSYSPGEEAKNIQYF
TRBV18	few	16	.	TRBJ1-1	TGTGCCAGCTCACCTACTGCGCGGGGGTCTAACACTGAAGCTTTCTTT	CASSPTARGSNTEAFF
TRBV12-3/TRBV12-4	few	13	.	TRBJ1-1	TGTGCCAGCAAATTAAACCTGGGAACTGAAGCTTTCTTT	CASKLNLGTEAFF
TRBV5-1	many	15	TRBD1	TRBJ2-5	TGCGCCAGCAGCTTACTGACAGGGGAAGGGGAGACCCAGTACTTC	CASSLLTGEGETQYF
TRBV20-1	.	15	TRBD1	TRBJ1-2	TGCAGTGCTAGAATCCGGGACAGGGGAAACTATGGCTACACCTTC	CSARIRDRGNYGYTF
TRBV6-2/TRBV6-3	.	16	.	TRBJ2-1	TGTGCCAGCAGTTACTGGGGCGTGGGTTACATCAATGAGCAGTTCTTC	CASSYWGVGYINEQFF
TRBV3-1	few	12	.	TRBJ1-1	TGTGCCAGCAGCCAAGATAGTGTCACAGCTTTCTTT	CASSQDSVTAFF
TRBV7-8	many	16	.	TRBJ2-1	TGTGCCAGCAGCTTAGCGCAGGTCTCAGTGTTCCATGAGCAGTTCTTC	CASSLAQVSVFHEQFF
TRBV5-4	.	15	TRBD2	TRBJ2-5	TGTGCCAGCAGCTTGCCCGCGGGGGAGGCTGAGACCCAGTACTTC	CASSLPAGEAETQYF
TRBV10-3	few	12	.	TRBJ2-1	TGTGCCATCAGAGATGACCGAGGAGGTCCGTTCTTC	CAIRDDRGGPFF
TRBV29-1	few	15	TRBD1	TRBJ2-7	TGCAGCGTTGCAGGTGGACAGGGACTCTCCTACGAGCAGTACTTC	CSVAGGQGLSYEQYF
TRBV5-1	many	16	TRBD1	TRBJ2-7	TGCGCCAGCAGCCCAAGGACAGGGGCCATCTCCTACGAGCAGTACTTC	CASSPRTGAISYEQYF
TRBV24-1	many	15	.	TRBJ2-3	TGTGCCACCAGTCGAGCCCTCGATAGCACAGATACGCAGTATTTT	CATSRALDSTDTQYF
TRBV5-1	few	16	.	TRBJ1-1	TGCGCCAGCAGCTTGGGTAGGGCGTCCCTTAACACTGAAGCTTTCTTT	CASSLGRASLNTEAFF
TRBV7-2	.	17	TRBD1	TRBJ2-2	TGTGCCAGCAGCGCACCGGGACAGTCGACGAACACCGGGGAGCTGTTTTTT	CASSAPGQSTNTGELFF
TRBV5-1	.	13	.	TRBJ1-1	TGCGCCAGCAGCTTGGCCGGAGGGGGGCGAGCTTTCTTT	CASSLAGGGRAFF
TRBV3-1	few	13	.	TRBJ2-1	TGTGCCAGCAGCCAAGATACCAGGGCCTCGCAGTTCTTC	CASSQDTRASQFF
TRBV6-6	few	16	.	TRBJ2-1	TGTGCCAGCAGTTACACGCGGGCAGAGGAGTACAATGAGCAGTTCTTC	CASSYTRAEEYNEQFF
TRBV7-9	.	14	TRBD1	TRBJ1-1	TGTGCCAGCAGCTCCTGGGGACAGGGGGCTGAAGCTTTCTTT	CASSSWGQGAEAFF
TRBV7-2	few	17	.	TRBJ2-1	TGTGCCAGCAGCTTGGGGGGTTCCCTTAGCTCCTACAATGAGCAGTTCTTC	CASSLGGSLSSYNEQFF
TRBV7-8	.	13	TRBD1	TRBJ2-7	TGTGCCAGCAGGGACAGGGGAACGTACGAGCAGTACTTC	CASRDRGTYEQYF
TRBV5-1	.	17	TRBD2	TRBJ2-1	TGCGCCAGCAGCTTGGTGCCTAGCGGGGGGGCCGGTTATGAGCAGTTCTTC	CASSLVPSGGAGYEQFF
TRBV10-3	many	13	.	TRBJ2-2	TGTGCCAGTCGGGGGGCCGACGCCGGGGAGCTGTTTTTT	CASRGADAGELFF
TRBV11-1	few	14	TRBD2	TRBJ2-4	TGTGCCAGCAGCTTAAGCGGGAGGTGGAACATTCAGTACTTC	CASSLSGRWNIQYF
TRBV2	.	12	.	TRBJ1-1	TGTGCCAGCGTGGTGGGGAACACTGAAGCTTTCTTT	CASVVGNTEAFF
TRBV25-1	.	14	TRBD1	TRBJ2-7	TGTGCCAGCAGTGAATATGACAGGGTGGACGAGCAGTACTTC	CASSEYDRVDEQYF
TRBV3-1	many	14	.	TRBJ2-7	TGTGCCAGCAGCCTACACACAATGAATTACGAGCAGTACTTC	CASSLHTMNYEQYF
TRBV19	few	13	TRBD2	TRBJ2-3	TGTGCCAGCACCGGGACTAGCGTAGATACGCAGTATTTT	CASTGTSVDTQYF
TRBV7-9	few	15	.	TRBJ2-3	TGTGCCGGGAACCGGGCGGCCGGAGGCACAGATACGCAGTATTTT	CAGNRAAGGTDTQYF
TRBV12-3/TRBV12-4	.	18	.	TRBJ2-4	TGTGCCAGCAGTTTTCAAGTCCGGCGGAAACTAGCCAAAAACATTCAGTACTTC	CASSFQVRRKLAKNIQYF
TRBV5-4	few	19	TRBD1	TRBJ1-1	TGTGCCAGCACCCCTTACGATTACAGGGGCGCCCTAATGAACACTGAAGCTTTCTTT	CASTPYDYRGALMNTEAFF
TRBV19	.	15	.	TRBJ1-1	TGTGCCAGTTTCCAGGCGTATCGGGGGAACACTGAAGCTTTCTTT	CASFQAYRGNTEAFF
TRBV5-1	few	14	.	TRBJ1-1	TGCGCCAGCAGCGAGCGTCCTGGGGACACTGAAGCTTTCTTT	CASSERPGDTEAFF
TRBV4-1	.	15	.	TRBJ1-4	TGCGCCAGCAGCCAAGGAGGCGGGGATCCTAAGAGACTGTTTTTT	CASSQGGGDPKRLFF
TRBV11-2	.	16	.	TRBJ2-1	TGTGCCAGCAGCTGGGGTCGAGACGGGTGGTTCAATGAGCAGTTCTTC	CASSWGRDGWFNEQFF
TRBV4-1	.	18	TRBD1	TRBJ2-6	TGCGCCAGCAGCCCTCTGGGACAGGCTTCCTCTGGGGCCAACGTCCTGACTTTC	CASSPLGQASSGANVLTF
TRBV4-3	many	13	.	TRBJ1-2	TGCGCCAGCAGCCAAGACAGGAACTATGGCTACACCTTC	CASSQDRNYGYTF
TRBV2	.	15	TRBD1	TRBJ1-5	TGTGCCAGCAGTGACGACAGGGGGGGAAATCAGCCCCAGCATTTT	CASSDDRGGNQPQHF